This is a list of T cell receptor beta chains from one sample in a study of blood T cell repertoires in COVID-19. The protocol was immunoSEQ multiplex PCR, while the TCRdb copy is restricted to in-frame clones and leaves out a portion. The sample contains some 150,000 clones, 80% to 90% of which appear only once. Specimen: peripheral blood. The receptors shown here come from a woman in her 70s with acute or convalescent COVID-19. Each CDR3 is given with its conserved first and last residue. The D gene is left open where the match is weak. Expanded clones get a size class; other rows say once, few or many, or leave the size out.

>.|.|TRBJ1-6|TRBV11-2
TGTGCCAGCAGCCTGGGGGGGGTGGTGCCCCTCCACTTT
CASSLGGVVPLHF
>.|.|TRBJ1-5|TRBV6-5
TGTGCCAGCGGAGTGCGGGGTTATCAGCCCCAGCATTTT
CASGVRGYQPQHF
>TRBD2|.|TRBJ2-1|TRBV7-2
TGTGCCAGCAGCTCGGGACTAGCGGGGGGAGGGGGCAATGAGCAGTTCTTC
CASSSGLAGGGGNEQFF
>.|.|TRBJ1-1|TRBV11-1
TGTGCCAGCTCGGGGGACACTGAAGCTTTCTTT
CASSGDTEAFF
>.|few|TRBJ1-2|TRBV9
TGTGCCAGCAGCGTGTCAGGGTATCGCTACACCTTC
CASSVSGYRYTF
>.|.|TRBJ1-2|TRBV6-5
TGTGCCAGCAGTTACGATACTTCTAACTATGGCTACACCTTC
CASSYDTSNYGYTF
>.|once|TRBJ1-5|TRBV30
TGTGCCTGGAGTGTCGGAGAGGGGCCCCAGCATTTT
CAWSVGEGPQHF
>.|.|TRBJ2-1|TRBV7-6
TGTGCCAGCAGCTTAGTCTCTGGCGGTTACAATGAGCAGTTCTTC
CASSLVSGGYNEQFF
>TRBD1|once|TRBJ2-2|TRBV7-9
TGTGCCAGCAGCTTAGGGGACAGGGCGAACACCGGGGAGCTGTTTTTT
CASSLGDRANTGELFF
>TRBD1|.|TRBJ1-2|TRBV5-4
TGTGCCAGCAGCGCGGACAGGAACTATGGCTACACCTTC
CASSADRNYGYTF
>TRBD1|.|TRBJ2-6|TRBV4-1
TGCGCCAGCAGCCAACCCATAGGTGACAGGGCCCACTCTGGGGCCAACGTCCTGACTTTC
CASSQPIGDRAHSGANVLTF
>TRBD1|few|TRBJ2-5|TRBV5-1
TGCGCCAGCAGCTTGTTAGAGACAGGGTTACGGGAGACCCAGTACTTC
CASSLLETGLRETQYF
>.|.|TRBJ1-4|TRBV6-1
TGTGCCAGTCTTTTACCAGGGGCGGGTGAAAAACTGTTTTTT
CASLLPGAGEKLFF
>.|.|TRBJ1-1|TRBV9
TGTGCCAGCAGCGAGACGTACAGGACTGAAGCTTTCTTT
CASSETYRTEAFF
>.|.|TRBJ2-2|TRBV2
TGTGCCAGCGGAGCGGAGAACACCGGGGAGCTGTTTTTT
CASGAENTGELFF
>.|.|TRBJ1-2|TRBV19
TGTGCCAGTAGTATGTGGGAGGTCTCCTTC
CASSMWEVSF
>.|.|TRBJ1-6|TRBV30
TGTGCCTGGAGTACTGGGGCGGTTTCACCCCTCCACTTT
CAWSTGAVSPLHF
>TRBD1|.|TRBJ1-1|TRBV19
TGTGCCAGTAGTTCTCAGACAGGGCACACTGAAGCTTTCTTT
CASSSQTGHTEAFF
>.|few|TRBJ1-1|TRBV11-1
TGTGCCAGCAGCTTAGCGGTTGGTCAGGGGCCCCACACTGAAGCTTTCTTT
CASSLAVGQGPHTEAFF
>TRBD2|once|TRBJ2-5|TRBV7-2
TGTGCCAGCAGCTTAGAGTTGAGCGGGGGAGAGCGGGAGACCCAGTACTTC
CASSLELSGGERETQYF
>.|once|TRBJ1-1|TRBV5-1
TGCGCCAGCAGCTCACAGGGCCGTGGGGAAAGTGAAGCTTTCTTT
CASSSQGRGESEAFF
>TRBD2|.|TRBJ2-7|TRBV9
TGTGCCAGCAGCCGGGGGACTACCTACGAGCAGTACTTC
CASSRGTTYEQYF
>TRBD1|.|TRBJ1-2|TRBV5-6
TGTGCCAGCAGACAACAGGGGGCAGAACGGGGCTACACCTTC
CASRQQGAERGYTF
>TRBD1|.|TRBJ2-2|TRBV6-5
TGTGCCAGCCCTCCCGACAGGGGGAACACCGGGGAGCTGTTTTTT
CASPPDRGNTGELFF
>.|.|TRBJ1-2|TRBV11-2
TGTGCCAGCAGAAGCTTGCAGGAATTCAACTATGGCTACACCTTC
CASRSLQEFNYGYTF
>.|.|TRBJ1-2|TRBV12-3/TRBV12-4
TGTGCCAGCAGTTCCAGTCTTATCTATGGCTACACCTTC
CASSSSLIYGYTF
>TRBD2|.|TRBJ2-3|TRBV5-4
TGTGCCAGCAGCGGGAGAGCTAGCGGCGCAACGTTGGATACGCAGTATTTT
CASSGRASGATLDTQYF
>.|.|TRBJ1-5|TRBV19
TGTGCCAGTACTAACAGGGATCAGCCCCAGCATTTT
CASTNRDQPQHF
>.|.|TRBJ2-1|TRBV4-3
TGCGCCAGCAGCCAAGACTTCACCGCGAGCGGATACAATGAGCAGTTCTTC
CASSQDFTASGYNEQFF
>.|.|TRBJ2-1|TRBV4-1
TGCGCCAGCAGCCAAGCTCGCAGGTACAATGAGCAGTTCTTC
CASSQARRYNEQFF
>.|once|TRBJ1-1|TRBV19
TGTGCCAGTAGTAGGGCCAGGCCCCCCGAGGCTTTCTTT
CASSRARPPEAFF
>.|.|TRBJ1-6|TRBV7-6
TGTGCCAGCAGCCCTACGACTCTCTCCGGGAGGCATAATTCACCCCTCCACTTT
CASSPTTLSGRHNSPLHF
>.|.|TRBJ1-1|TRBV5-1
TGCGCCAGCAGCTTCGGGCAGGGGCGTGCGAACACTGAAGCTTTCTTT
CASSFGQGRANTEAFF
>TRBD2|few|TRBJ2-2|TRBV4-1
TGCGCCAGCAGTCCAAATAGCGGGGGGGTCACCGGGGAGCTGTTTTTT
CASSPNSGGVTGELFF
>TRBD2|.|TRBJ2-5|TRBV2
TGTGCCAGCAGTGGGGGGACTAGCGGGGGCCATAAGTACTTC
CASSGGTSGGHKYF
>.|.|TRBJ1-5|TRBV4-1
TGCGCCAGCAGCCAAGATCGAGGAGATCAGCCCCAGCATTTT
CASSQDRGDQPQHF
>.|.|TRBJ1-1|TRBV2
TGTGCCTCCCAAGGGCCCCGACAGAACACTGAAACTTTCTTT
CASQGPRQNTETFF
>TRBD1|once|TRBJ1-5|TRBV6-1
TGTGCCAGCAGTGAGTTCAAGGGGGCGGTTTCCAATCAGCCCCAGCATTTT
CASSEFKGAVSNQPQHF
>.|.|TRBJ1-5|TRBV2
TGTGCCAGCAGTCTACGGACACGCCAGCATTTT
CASSLRTRQHF
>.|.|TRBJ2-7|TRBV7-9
TGTGCCAGCAGCCTGGACGGCCCAGGGGAGCAGTACTTC
CASSLDGPGEQYF
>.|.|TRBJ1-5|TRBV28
TGTGCCAGCAGTTTAGGAGCGGGGAGCAATCAGCCCCAGCATTTT
CASSLGAGSNQPQHF
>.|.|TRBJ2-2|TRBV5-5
TGTGCCAGCAGCTTGGCCGAGCGGACTCCCGGGGAGCTGTTTTTT
CASSLAERTPGELFF
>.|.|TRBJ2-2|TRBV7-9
TGTGCCAGCAGACCATCGACAACCGGGGAGCTGTTTTTT
CASRPSTTGELFF
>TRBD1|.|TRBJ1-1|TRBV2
TGTGCCAGCAGTCGGGACAGGGGGTCCACTGAAGCTTTCTTT
CASSRDRGSTEAFF
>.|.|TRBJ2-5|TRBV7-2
TGTGCCAGCAGCTTAGGTGGGGCCCAAGAGACCCAGTACTTC
CASSLGGAQETQYF